The entry below describes one TCR beta chain. This specimen comes from a study of blood T cell repertoires in COVID-19. Using immunoSEQ multiplex PCR, the repertoire was profiled, and TCRdb retains in-frame clones only, with some absent. Of about 130,000 clones in the sample, more than 80% were seen once. From germline, CDR1 is LGHDT and CDR2 YNNKEL (reference sequence). The CDR3 has 15 residues. V was shortened by 4 bases and J by 5 bases, with 18 bases between the two germline ends. Sequencing was done on a sample of peripheral blood. The clonotype was recovered from a woman at least 80 years old with COVID-19, enrolled during active disease. This sequence joins TRBV3-1 (or the pseudogene TRBV3-2) and TRBJ2-7; a weak D match, TRBD1 (6 bases). CDR3 region: CASSPGRQAFHEQYF. DNA for the CDR3: TGTGCCAGCAGCCCAGGGAGACAGGCATTCCACGAGCAGTACTTC.